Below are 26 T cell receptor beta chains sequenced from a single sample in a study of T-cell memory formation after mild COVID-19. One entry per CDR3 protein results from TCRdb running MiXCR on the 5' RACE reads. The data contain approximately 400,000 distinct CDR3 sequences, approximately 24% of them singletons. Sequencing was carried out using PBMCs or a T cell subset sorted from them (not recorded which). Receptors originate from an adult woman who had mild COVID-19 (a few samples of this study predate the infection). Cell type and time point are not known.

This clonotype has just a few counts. As DNA, the CDR3 is TGCGCCAGGTCCCCCGGGGACAGGGTCTACGAGCAGTACTTC. Residues: CARSPGDRVYEQYF. The chain has TRBV5-1 and TRBJ2-7; 9 bases are a match to TRBD1. V trimming: 8 bases; J trimming: 3 bases; junction bases outside the gene matches: 9. Germline V lookup: CDR1 SGHRS, CDR2 YFSETQ. The CDR3 is 14 residues long.

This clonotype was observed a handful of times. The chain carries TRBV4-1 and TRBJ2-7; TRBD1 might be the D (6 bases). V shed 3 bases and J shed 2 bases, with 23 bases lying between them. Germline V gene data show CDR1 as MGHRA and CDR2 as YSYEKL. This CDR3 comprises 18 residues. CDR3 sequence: CASSQGSIYDRRTYEQYF. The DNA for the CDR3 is TGCGCCAGCAGCCAGGGATCAATATACGACAGGCGGACCTACGAGCAGTACTTC.

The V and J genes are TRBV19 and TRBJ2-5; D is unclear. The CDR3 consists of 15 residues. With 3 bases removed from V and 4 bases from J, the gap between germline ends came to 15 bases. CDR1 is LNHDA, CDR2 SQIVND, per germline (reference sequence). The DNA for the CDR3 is TGTGCCAGTAGTATGCCGGGTCCCTACGGAGAGACCCAGTACTTC. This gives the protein CASSMPGPYGETQYF.

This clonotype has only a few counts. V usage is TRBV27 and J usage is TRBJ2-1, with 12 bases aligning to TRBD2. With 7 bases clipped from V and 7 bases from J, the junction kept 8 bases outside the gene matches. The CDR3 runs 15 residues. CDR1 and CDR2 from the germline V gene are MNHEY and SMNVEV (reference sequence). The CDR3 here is CASNQGTSGRNEQFF. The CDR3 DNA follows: TGTGCCAGCAACCAGGGCACTAGCGGGAGGAATGAGCAGTTCTTC.

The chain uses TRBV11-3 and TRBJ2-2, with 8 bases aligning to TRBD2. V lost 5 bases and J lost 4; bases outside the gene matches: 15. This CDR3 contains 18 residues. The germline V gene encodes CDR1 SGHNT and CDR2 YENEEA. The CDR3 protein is CASSPGGSGGEPTGELFF. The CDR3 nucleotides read TGTGCCAGCAGCCCAGGTGGGAGCGGGGGAGAACCCACCGGGGAGCTGTTTTTT.

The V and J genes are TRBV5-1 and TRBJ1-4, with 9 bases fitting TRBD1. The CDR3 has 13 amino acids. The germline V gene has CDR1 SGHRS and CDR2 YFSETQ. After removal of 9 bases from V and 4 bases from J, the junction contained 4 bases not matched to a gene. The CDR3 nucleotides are TGCGCCACCCGACAGGGGGTTAATGAAAAACTGTTTTTT. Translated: CATRQGVNEKLFF.

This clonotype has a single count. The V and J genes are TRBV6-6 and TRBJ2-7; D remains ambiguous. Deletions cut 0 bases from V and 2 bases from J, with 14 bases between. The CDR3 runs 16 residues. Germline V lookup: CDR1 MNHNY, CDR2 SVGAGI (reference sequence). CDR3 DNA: TGTGCCAGCAGTTACTCGAATATAGGGTCGGCCTACGAGCAGTACTTC. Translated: CASSYSNIGSAYEQYF.

The CDR3: CASSQSARDSVSYNEQFF. The CDR3, as DNA: TGCGCCAGCAGTCAATCGGCCCGGGACAGTGTATCCTACAATGAGCAGTTCTTC. The chain is built from TRBV23-1 and TRBJ2-1; 7 bases are a match to TRBD1. TRBV23-1 is given ORF status, its function remaining uncertain. V lost 0 bases to trimming and J lost 1 base; unmatched junction nucleotides: 9. This CDR3 is built from 18 residues.

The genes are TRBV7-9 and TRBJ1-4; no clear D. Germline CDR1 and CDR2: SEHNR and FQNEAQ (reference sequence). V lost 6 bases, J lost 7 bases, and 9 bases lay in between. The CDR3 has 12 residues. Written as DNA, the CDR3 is TGTGCCAGCAGGGATTATGGTGAAAAACTGTTTTTT. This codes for CASRDYGEKLFF.

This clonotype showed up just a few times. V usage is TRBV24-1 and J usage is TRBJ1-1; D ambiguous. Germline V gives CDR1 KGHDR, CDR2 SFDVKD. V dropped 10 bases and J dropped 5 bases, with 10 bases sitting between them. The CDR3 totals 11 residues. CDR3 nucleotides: TGTGCCACGCGCGTAGGGACTGAAGCTTTCTTT. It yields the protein CATRVGTEAFF.

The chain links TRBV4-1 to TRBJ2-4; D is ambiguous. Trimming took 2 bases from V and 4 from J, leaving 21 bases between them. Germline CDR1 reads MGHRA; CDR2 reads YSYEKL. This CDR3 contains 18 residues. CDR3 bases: TGCGCCAGCAGCCAACTTGAAATGGCGGCCTCTCGAAAAAACATTCAGTACTTC. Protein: CASSQLEMAASRKNIQYF.

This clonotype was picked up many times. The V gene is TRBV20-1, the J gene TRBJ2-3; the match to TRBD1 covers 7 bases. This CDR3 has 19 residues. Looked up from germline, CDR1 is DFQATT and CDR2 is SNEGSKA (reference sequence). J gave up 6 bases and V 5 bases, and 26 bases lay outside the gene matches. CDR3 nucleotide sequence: TGCAGTGCTTCCCCTGAGGGGATAGACAGGGAAGTTGGTAGGGATACGCAGTATTTT. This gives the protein CSASPEGIDREVGRDTQYF.

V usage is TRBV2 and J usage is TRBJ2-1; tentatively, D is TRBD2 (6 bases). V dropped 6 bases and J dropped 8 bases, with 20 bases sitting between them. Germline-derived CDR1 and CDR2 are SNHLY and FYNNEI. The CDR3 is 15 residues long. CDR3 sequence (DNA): TGTGCCAGCAGACCAGGACGGCCCGGGAGCGATGAGCAGTTCTTC. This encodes CASRPGRPGSDEQFF.

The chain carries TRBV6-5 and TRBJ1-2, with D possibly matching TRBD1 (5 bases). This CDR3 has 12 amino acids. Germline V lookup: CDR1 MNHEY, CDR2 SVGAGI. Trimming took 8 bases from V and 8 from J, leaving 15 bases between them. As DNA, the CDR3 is TGTGCCAGCTTCGCGGGAAGGGGAGGCTACACCTTC. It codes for CASFAGRGGYTF.

CDR3 residues: CSAIPPGTVTEAFF. CDR3 nucleotides: TGCAGTGCTATTCCGCCGGGGACAGTAACTGAAGCTTTCTTT. This chain joins TRBV20-1 and TRBJ1-1; TRBD1 agrees at 7 bases. The CDR3 runs 14 residues. Germline loops: CDR1 DFQATT, CDR2 SNEGSKA (reference sequence). The ends lost 4 bases at V and 5 bases at J; junction bases unmatched: 10.

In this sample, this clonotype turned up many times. CDR3 sequence (DNA): TGTGCCAGCACCCATACTACCGGACATCTCGGCTACGAGCAGTACTTC. Its translation: CASTHTTGHLGYEQYF. The chain employs TRBV6-2 or TRBV6-3 and TRBJ2-7, with a weak D call TRBD1 (5 bases). V was shortened by 7 bases and J by 3 bases, with 22 bases between the two germline ends. Germline values: CDR1 MNHEY, CDR2 SVGEGT. This CDR3 contains 16 residues.

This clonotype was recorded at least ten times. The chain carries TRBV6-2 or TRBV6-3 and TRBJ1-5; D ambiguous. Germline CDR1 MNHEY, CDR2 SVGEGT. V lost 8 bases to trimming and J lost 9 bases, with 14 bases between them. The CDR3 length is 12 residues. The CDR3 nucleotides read TGTGCCAGCGGTTCTGTAGCAGGGCCCCAGCATTTT. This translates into CASGSVAGPQHF.

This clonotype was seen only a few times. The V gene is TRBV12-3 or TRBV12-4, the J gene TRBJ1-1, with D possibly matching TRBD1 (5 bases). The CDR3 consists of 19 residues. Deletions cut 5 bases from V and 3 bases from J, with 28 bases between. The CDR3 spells CASSGFAEVVWGVDTEAFF. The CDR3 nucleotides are TGTGCCAGCAGTGGATTTGCCGAGGTGGTCTGGGGGGTAGACACTGAAGCTTTCTTT.

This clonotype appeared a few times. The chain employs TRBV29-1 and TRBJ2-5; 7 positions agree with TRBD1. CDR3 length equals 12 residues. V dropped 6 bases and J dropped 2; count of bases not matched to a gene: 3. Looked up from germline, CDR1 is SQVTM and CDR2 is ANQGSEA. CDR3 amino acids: CSVTGPQETQYF. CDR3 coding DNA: TGCAGCGTGACAGGGCCGCAAGAGACCCAGTACTTC.

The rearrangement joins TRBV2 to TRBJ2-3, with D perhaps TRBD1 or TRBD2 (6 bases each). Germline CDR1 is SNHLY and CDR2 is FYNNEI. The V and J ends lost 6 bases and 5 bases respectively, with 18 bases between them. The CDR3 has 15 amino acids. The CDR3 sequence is CASSSGGGTGDTQYF. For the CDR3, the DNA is TGTGCCAGCAGCTCCGGGGGCGGGACTGGAGATACGCAGTATTTT.

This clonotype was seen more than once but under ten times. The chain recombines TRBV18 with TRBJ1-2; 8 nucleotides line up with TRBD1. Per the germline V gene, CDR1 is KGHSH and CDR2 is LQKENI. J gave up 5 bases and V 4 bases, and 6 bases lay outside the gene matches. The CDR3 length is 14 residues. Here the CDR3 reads CASSQLDREYGYTF. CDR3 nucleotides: TGTGCCAGCTCACAACTGGACAGGGAATATGGCTACACCTTC.

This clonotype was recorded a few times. The CDR3 bases are TGTGCCAGCAGCGACGGACAGAACACCGGGGAGCTGTTTTTT. Residues: CASSDGQNTGELFF. The gene calls are TRBV5-8 and TRBJ2-2, with D perhaps matching TRBD1 (5 bases). The V gene's germline CDR1 is SGHTS and CDR2 YDEGEE. The CDR3 extends over 14 amino acids. V lost 4 bases and J 1 base, leaving 8 bases between the germline ends.

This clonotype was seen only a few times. Here the CDR3 reads CAWTNQGYNEQFF. The CDR3 DNA is TGTGCCTGGACAAACCAGGGGTACAATGAGCAGTTCTTC. The rearrangement uses TRBV30 and TRBJ2-1, with TRBD1 as a possible D gene (6 bases). Germline values: CDR1 GTSNPN, CDR2 SVGIG (reference sequence). The CDR3 totals 13 residues. V gave up 4 bases and J gave up 4 bases, with 11 bases separating them. Full variable domain (remainder filled in from reference TRBV30 and TRBJ2-1): SQTIHQWPATLVQPVGSPLSLECTVEGTSNPNLYWYRQAAGRGLQLLFYSVGIGQISSEVPQNLSASRPQDRQFILSSKKLLLSDSGFYLCAWTNQGYNEQFFGPGTRLTVL.

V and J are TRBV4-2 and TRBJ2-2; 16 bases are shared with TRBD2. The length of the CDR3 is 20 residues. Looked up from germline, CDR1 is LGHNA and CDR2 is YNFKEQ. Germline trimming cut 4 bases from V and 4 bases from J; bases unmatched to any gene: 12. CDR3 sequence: CASSPTPGLAGGPSTGELFF. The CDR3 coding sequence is TGTGCCAGCAGCCCGACTCCGGGACTAGCGGGGGGGCCCAGCACCGGGGAGCTGTTTTTT.

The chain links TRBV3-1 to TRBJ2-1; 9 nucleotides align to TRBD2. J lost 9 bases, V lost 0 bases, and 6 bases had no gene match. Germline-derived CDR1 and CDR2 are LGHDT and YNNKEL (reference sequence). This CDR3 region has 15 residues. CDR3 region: CASSQDPSGVIEQFF. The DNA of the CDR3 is TGTGCCAGCAGCCAAGATCCTAGCGGGGTTATTGAGCAGTTCTTC.

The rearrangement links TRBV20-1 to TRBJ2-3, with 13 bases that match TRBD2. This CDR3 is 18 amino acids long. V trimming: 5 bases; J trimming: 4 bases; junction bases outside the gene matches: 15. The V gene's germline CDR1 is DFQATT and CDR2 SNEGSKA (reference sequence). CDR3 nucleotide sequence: TGCAGTGCTTCAGGTAGAGGGACTAGCGGGGCCCTCGCAGATACGCAGTATTTT. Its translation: CSASGRGTSGALADTQYF.